The clone carrying this T cell receptor beta chain was observed at least ten times. Its antigen is unknown. All unsorted peripheral T cells were captured because whole blood was used without fractionation. About 500 ng RNA was reverse transcribed with alpha and beta constant-region primers. Each of the alpha and beta chains got its own library through chain-specific third strand synthesis with indices. TCRdb independently ran MiXCR on the 5' RACE reads; one entry per CDR3 protein. The data hold roughly 18,000 distinct CDR3 sequences, with 10% to 15% observed a single time. This sample was taken from a study of HIV-infected patients and healthy controls. This CDR3 is built from 15 residues. Germline loops: CDR1 SGHTA, CDR2 FQGNSA. The V gene end was trimmed by 5 bases and the J gene end by 0 bases; junction bases not matched to a gene: 5. Findings and limits, study-wide: Size-matched repertoire data failed to replicate the apparent Gini index recovery after therapy in HIV-infected patients.

The sample was blood. This rearrangement joins TRBV7-2 to TRBJ2-3; 7 bases align to TRBD2. The receptor's source is an adult in good health. CDR3 DNA sequence: TGTGCCAGCAGCGGGCGACTAGCAAGCACAGATACGCAGTATTTT. Translating gives CASSGRLASTDTQYF.